A single sample gave rise to the 18 T cell receptor beta chains below, sequenced in a study of cytomegalovirus exposure and HLA in healthy donors. The primer mix had 60 Vbeta and 13 Jbeta primers. Some clones are missing from TCRdb's copy, which holds only in-frame ones; the method was immunoSEQ multiplex PCR. Here the sample table reports 55,000 to 85,000 clones. The material sequenced was PBMCs. The receptors come from a female donor in good health and CMV-seropositive.

The chain uses TRBV4-3 and TRBJ1-6; D unclear. V lost 1 base and J 0 bases, leaving 10 bases between the germline ends. Germline CDR1 LGHNA, CDR2 YSLEER. The CDR3 is made up of 17 amino acids. CDR3 bases: TGCGCCAGCAGCCAAGGCTTACTGAGCTCCTATAATTCACCCCTCCACTTT. It is translated as CASSQGLLSSYNSPLHF.

The chain joins TRBV6-6 to TRBJ2-1, with D perhaps TRBD2 (6 bases). Germline assignment: CDR1 MNHNY and CDR2 SVGAGI (reference sequence). Trimming left V 8 bases short and J 0 bases short, with 17 bases between. The CDR3 loop spans 16 amino acids. DNA for the CDR3: TGTGCCAGCGGAAGTAGCGGCACCAGCTCCTACAATGAGCAGTTCTTC. The encoded protein is CASGSSGTSSYNEQFF.

The V and J genes are TRBV25-1 and TRBJ2-3; 9 bases are a match to TRBD2. The J segment lost 2 bases and the V segment lost 8 bases, leaving 14 bases of the junction unmatched. The CDR3 is 17 residues long. Germline V lookup: CDR1 MGHDK, CDR2 SYGVNS. The CDR3 DNA sequence: TGTGCCAGCGACGCGCACGAGAGCGGGGGGCCCACAGATACGCAGTATTTT. It is translated as CASDAHESGGPTDTQYF.

This rearrangement joins TRBV11-2 to TRBJ1-4, with a possible D match to TRBD1 (5 bases). Germline CDR1 and CDR2: SGHAT and FQNNGV. The CDR3 length is 14 residues. Trimming removed 1 base from V and 6 bases from J, with 9 bases in between. The CDR3 DNA reads TGTGCCAGCAGCTTAGGGGGCGATGATGAAAAACTGTTTTTT. Translation: CASSLGGDDEKLFF. Full variable domain (missing parts from reference TRBV11-2 and TRBJ1-4): EAGVAQSPRYKIIEKRQSVAFWCNPISGHATLYWYQQILGQGPKLLIQFQNNGVVDDSQLPKDRFSAERLKGVDSTLKIQPAKLEDSAVYLCASSLGGDDEKLFFGSGTQLSVL.

The chain uses TRBV15 and TRBJ2-2; D is perhaps TRBD1 (5 bases). V dropped 8 bases and J dropped 4 bases, with 11 bases sitting between them. The CDR3 has 13 residues. Germline values: CDR1 LNHNV, CDR2 YYDKDF (reference sequence). DNA for the CDR3: TGTGCCACCTCCGACAGACGCACCGGGGAGCTGTTTTTT. This gives the protein CATSDRRTGELFF.

The chain is built from TRBV19 and TRBJ1-5, with D uncertain. The CDR3 is 14 residues long. Trimming left V 4 bases short and J 5 bases short, with 12 bases between. Germline V CDR1 and CDR2: LNHDA, SQIVND (reference sequence). The CDR3 bases are TGTGCCAGTAGTACAACCGGGTCTTATCAGCCCCAGCATTTT. Protein: CASSTTGSYQPQHF.

The chain recombines TRBV6-1 with TRBJ2-1; D gene ambiguous. Germline V lookup: CDR1 MNHNS, CDR2 SASEGT. Deletions cut 7 bases from V and 4 bases from J, with 17 bases between. The length of the CDR3 is 15 residues. The CDR3 loop is CASKTLLSQYNEQFF. DNA of the CDR3: TGTGCCAGCAAAACGCTATTGTCCCAATACAATGAGCAGTTCTTC.

The J gene is TRBJ2-1, the V gene TRBV18; the match to TRBD1 covers 9 bases. The CDR3 length is 17 residues. The junction had 6 bases not matched to a gene; V was cut back by 3 bases and J by 0 bases. CDR1 KGHSH and CDR2 LQKENI come from the germline V gene. CDR3 nucleotide sequence: TGTGCCAGCTCACCCAACAGGGGGCGAAGCTCCTACAATGAGCAGTTCTTC. It yields the protein CASSPNRGRSSYNEQFF.

V is TRBV5-1 and J is TRBJ1-2; 7 bases are a match to TRBD1. With V trimmed by 5 bases and J by 6 bases, 13 bases remained unmatched. This CDR3 has 15 amino acids. The germline V gene has CDR1 SGHRS and CDR2 YFSETQ. In DNA, the CDR3 is TGCGCCAGCAGAACTTCGGGGACAGCGTACGATGGCTACACCTTC. Residues: CASRTSGTAYDGYTF.

The CDR3 here is CASSRDSNQPQHF. DNA for the CDR3: TGTGCCAGCAGCCGAGATAGCAATCAGCCCCAGCATTTT. The rearrangement uses TRBV7-2 and TRBJ1-5; D uncertain. Germline V gives CDR1 SGHTA, CDR2 FQGNSA. The CDR3 covers 13 residues. Trimming cost V 5 bases and J 0 bases, with 5 bases left between them. Combining the CDR3 with reference TRBV7-2 and TRBJ1-5 gives the whole variable domain GAGVSQSPSNKVTEKGKDVELRCDPISGHTALYWYRQSLGQGLEFLIYFQGNSAPDKSGLPSDRFSAERTGGSVSTLTIQRTQQEDSAVYLCASSRDSNQPQHFGDGTRLSIL.

This chain's CDR3 is CASSLESNEQYF. CDR3 DNA: TGTGCCAGCAGCTTAGAGAGCAACGAGCAGTACTTC. The chain joins TRBV7-9 to TRBJ2-7, with D unresolved. The germline CDR1 and CDR2 sequences are SEHNR and FQNEAQ (reference sequence). Trimming pared 1 base from V and 5 bases from J, leaving 6 bases between. The CDR3 length is 12 residues.

This chain joins TRBV6-6 and TRBJ2-7, with a possible D match to TRBD1 (6 bases). Germline-derived CDR1 and CDR2 are MNHNY and SVGAGI (reference sequence). Deletions cut 4 bases from V and 0 bases from J, with 10 bases between. CDR3 size: 14 residues. The CDR3 DNA follows: TGTGCCAGCAGTTTAAGCAGGGGCTCCTACGAGCAGTACTTC. Protein: CASSLSRGSYEQYF.

The chain employs TRBV6-5 and TRBJ2-3; 8 positions match TRBD2. V dropped 5 bases and J dropped 1; count of bases not matched to a gene: 5. CDR3 length equals 15 residues. The germline V gene has CDR1 MNHEY and CDR2 SVGAGI. The CDR3 spells CASSKGTRGTDTQYF. Here the CDR3 DNA reads TGTGCCAGCAGTAAAGGGACTAGAGGCACAGATACGCAGTATTTT.

CDR3 region: CASRRTGSYNSPLHF. CDR3 bases: TGTGCCAGCAGACGGACAGGGTCATATAATTCACCCCTCCACTTT. V is TRBV5-6 and J is TRBJ1-6, with 8 bases lining up with TRBD1. Germline V gene lookup returns CDR1 SGHDT and CDR2 YYEEEE. The V segment lost 5 bases and the J segment 4 bases; nucleotides outside the gene matches: 5. The CDR3 is made up of 15 amino acids.

The CDR3 sequence is CASSYGLAGSYEQYF. DNA for the CDR3: TGTGCCAGTAGCTACGGACTAGCGGGATCCTACGAGCAGTACTTC. The chain couples TRBV19 to TRBJ2-7, with TRBD2 matching 12 bases. The germline CDR1 and CDR2 sequences are LNHDA and SQIVND (reference sequence). V dropped 6 bases and J dropped 1; count of bases not matched to a gene: 4. This CDR3 is 15 amino acids long.

The chain is built from TRBV18 and TRBJ1-5; tentative D call: TRBD1 (6 bases). V was clipped by 3 bases and J by 6 bases, with 15 bases between them. This CDR3 is built from 15 residues. In germline, CDR1 is KGHSH, CDR2 LQKENI. The CDR3 DNA follows: TGTGCCAGCTCACCTACTTCAGGGGTGGTTCAGCCCCAGCATTTT. This translates into CASSPTSGVVQPQHF.

CDR3 bases: TGCGCCAGCAGCAGACAGGGGGAAGGCGGTGAGCAGTTCTTC. Its protein product is CASSRQGEGGEQFF. The V and J genes are TRBV4-1 and TRBJ2-1; 9 bases agree with TRBD1. The CDR3 spans 14 residues. Germline V gene lookup returns CDR1 MGHRA and CDR2 YSYEKL. J was trimmed by 9 bases and V by 5 bases; bases with no gene match: 8.

The CDR3 region has the DNA TGTGCCAGCAGTTACCAACAGGATAGCAATCAGCCCCAGCATTTT. As protein: CASSYQQDSNQPQHF. The J gene is TRBJ1-5, the V gene TRBV6-6, with TRBD1 as a possible D gene (5 bases). V shed 2 bases and J shed 0 bases, with 8 bases lying between them. The CDR3 sequence is 15 residues long. CDR1 MNHNY and CDR2 SVGAGI come from the germline V gene (reference sequence).